The TCR beta chain described here comes from a study of T cells after yellow fever vaccination. This CDR3 contains 12 residues. Between the trimmed V and J ends, which lost 4 bases and 4 bases, there was a span of 10 bases. Germline V gives CDR1 DFQATT, CDR2 SNEGSKA (reference sequence). TCRdb itself ran the 5' RACE reads through MiXCR, one entry per CDR3 protein. The sample yields hundreds of thousands of distinct CDR3 sequences, around an eighth seen once. The receptor's source is a man aged 25 to 40 who received the YFV17D yellow fever vaccine. Here the sequenced sample was PBMCs, taken on the day of the yellow fever booster vaccination. The chain joins TRBV20-1 to TRBJ1-2; D possibly corresponds to TRBD1 (5 bases). The DNA for the CDR3 is TGCAGTGCTACAGGGTCGGGCTATGGCTACACCTTC. Amino acid sequence: CSATGSGYGYTF.